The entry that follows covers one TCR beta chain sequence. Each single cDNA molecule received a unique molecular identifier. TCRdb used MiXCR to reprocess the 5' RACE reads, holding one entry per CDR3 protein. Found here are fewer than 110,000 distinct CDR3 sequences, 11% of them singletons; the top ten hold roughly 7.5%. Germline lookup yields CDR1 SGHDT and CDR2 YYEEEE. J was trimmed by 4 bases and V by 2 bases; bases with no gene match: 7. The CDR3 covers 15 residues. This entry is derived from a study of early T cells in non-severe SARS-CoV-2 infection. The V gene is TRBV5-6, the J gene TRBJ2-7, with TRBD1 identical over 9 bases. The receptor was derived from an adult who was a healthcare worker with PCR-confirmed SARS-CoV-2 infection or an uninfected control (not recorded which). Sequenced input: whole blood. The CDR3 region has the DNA TGTGCCAGCAGCTTCGGTGCGGGACAGGGATACGAGCAGTACTTC. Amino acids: CASSFGAGQGYEQYF. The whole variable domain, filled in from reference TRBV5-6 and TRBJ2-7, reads DAGVTQSPTHLIKTRGQQVTLRCSPKSGHDTVSWYQQALGQGPQFIFQYYEEEERQRGNFPDRFSGHQFPNYSSELNVNALLLGDSALYLCASSFGAGQGYEQYFGPGTRLTVT.